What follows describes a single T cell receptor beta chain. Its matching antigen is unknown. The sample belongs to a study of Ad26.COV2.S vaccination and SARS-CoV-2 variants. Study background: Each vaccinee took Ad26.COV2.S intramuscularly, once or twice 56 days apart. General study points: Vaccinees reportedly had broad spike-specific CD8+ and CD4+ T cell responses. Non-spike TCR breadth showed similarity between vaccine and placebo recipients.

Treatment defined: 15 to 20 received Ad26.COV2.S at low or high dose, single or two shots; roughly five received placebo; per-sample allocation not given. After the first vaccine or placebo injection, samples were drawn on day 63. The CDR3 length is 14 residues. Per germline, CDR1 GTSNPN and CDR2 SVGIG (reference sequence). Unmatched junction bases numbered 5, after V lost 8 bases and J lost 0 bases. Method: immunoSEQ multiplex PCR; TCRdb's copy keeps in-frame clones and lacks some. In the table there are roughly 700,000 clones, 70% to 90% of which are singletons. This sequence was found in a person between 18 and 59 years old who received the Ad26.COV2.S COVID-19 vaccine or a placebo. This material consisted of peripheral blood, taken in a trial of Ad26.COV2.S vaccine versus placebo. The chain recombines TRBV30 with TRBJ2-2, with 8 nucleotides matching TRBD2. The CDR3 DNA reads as TGTGCCAGGTCGACTAGCGCGAACACCGGGGAGCTGTTTTTT. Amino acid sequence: CARSTSANTGELFF.